The T cell receptor beta chain under discussion was sequenced for a study of T cell responses to AZD1222 COVID-19 vaccine. Study-wide findings and caveats: None of the repertoires were sampled until the peak T cell response had passed. Just a handful of AZD1222 recipients were seropositive at baseline.

On this clone itself: The antigen is unknown.

V lost 4 bases, J lost 1 base, and 5 bases stayed unmatched. This CDR3 spans 16 amino acids. Germline lookup yields CDR1 SGHAT and CDR2 FQNNGV. Some clones are missing from TCRdb's copy, which holds only in-frame ones; the method was immunoSEQ multiplex PCR. The sample includes about 100,000 clones, 85% to 90% of them seen just once. This chain connects TRBV11-2 to TRBJ2-2, with 8 bases matching TRBD1. Sequencing was performed on peripheral blood, taken on day 0 of AZD1222 vaccination. The TCR was taken from an adult in good health. CDR3 sequence: CASSSGGTGNTGELFF. CDR3 nucleotides: TGTGCCAGCAGCTCAGGGGGGACAGGGAACACCGGGGAGCTGTTTTTT.